Each of the 21 T cell receptor beta chains below was sequenced from the same sample in a study of PD-L1 blockade in urothelial cancer. The table came from immunoSEQ multiplex PCR; TCRdb's copy has only in-frame clones and leaves some out. This repertoire shows approximately 52,000 clones, over 75% found once; its top ten account for 15% to 19%. Time point of the sample: pretreatment peripheral blood. The source was PBMCs, collected around atezolizumab (anti-PD-L1) treatment. The receptors derive from a man between 65 and 80 years old with urothelial cancer.

The chain uses TRBV9 and TRBJ2-7; TRBD1 matches at 8 bases. The CDR3 has 13 amino acids. Germline V CDR1 and CDR2: SGDLS, YYNGEE. Trimming removed 2 bases from V and 7 bases from J; junction bases left unmatched: 5. In nucleotides, the CDR3 is TGTGCCAGCAGCGTTAGGAGGACAGGGGAGCAGTACTTC. Protein product: CASSVRRTGEQYF.

The chain employs TRBV7-2 and TRBJ2-5; TRBD1 agrees at 10 bases. The CDR3 length is 15 residues. Germline V gene data show CDR1 as SGHTA and CDR2 as FQGNSA. Trimming took 2 bases from V and 5 from J; bases not matched to a gene: 5. The CDR3 region has the DNA TGTGCCAGCAGCTTAATGACAGGGGGCGCGGAGACCCAGTACTTC. Amino acids: CASSLMTGGAETQYF.

This rearrangement joins TRBV30 to TRBJ2-7; D possibly corresponds to TRBD2 (10 bases). The V end lost 3 bases, the J end lost 6 bases, and 39 bases lay between the germline ends. The CDR3 length is 21 residues. The germline V gene encodes CDR1 GTSNPN and CDR2 SVGIG (reference sequence). CDR3 loop: CAWRGQRDRVSRSGRALEQYF. The CDR3 nucleotides are TGTGCCTGGAGGGGTCAGAGGGACAGGGTGTCCCGAAGCGGGAGGGCACTCGAGCAGTACTTC.

This chain joins TRBV28 and TRBJ2-3; weak D call: TRBD2 (6 bases). V was clipped by 4 bases and J by 5 bases, with 16 bases between them. In germline, CDR1 is MDHEN, CDR2 SYDVKM. This CDR3 has 15 residues. CDR3 in amino acids: CASSYPGEGIDTQYF. The CDR3 region has the DNA TGTGCCAGCAGTTACCCGGGAGAGGGGATAGATACGCAGTATTTT.

In its sample, this clone was seen a few times. V gene TRBV21-1 combines with J gene TRBJ2-7; the table assigns TRBD2, which was not confirmed against the DNA. TRBV21-1 represents a pseudogene. The CDR3 runs 16 residues. DNA of the CDR3: TGTGCCAGCAGCCCCGGGCTAGCGGGAGGAGGCTACGAGCAGTACTTC. Translating it yields CASSPGLAGGGYEQYF.

This clone appeared a single time. Other nucleotide sequences in the sample specify the same CDR3. The chain employs TRBV5-1 and TRBJ2-7; 9 positions agree with TRBD1. The CDR3 spans 15 residues. Trimming removed 6 bases from V and 10 bases from J; junction bases left unmatched: 17. The germline CDR1 and CDR2 sequences are SGHRS and YFSETQ. This CDR3 reads CASTSRWGQGGEQYF. In DNA form, the CDR3 reads TGCGCCAGCACCTCAAGATGGGGACAGGGTGGCGAACAGTACTTC.

This chain connects TRBV27 to TRBJ1-5; a possible D gene is TRBD1 (5 bases). The germline V and J ends were trimmed by 1 base and 0 bases, with 10 bases remaining between them. Germline CDR1 is MNHEY and CDR2 is SMNVEV (reference sequence). The CDR3 is made up of 16 amino acids. CDR3 sequence reads: CASSLYGGYSNQPQHF. As DNA, the CDR3 is TGTGCCAGCAGTTTATACGGGGGTTATAGCAATCAGCCCCAGCATTTT.

A single count supports this clone. The chain recombines TRBV29-1 with TRBJ2-3; maybe TRBD2 (6 bases). CDR1 and CDR2 (germline): SQVTM, ANQGSEA. CDR3 size: 15 residues. V lost 4 bases, J lost 4 bases, and 18 bases lay in between. The CDR3 DNA follows: TGCAGCGTTGGAATTGTGGGAGGTTTCGCAGATACGCAGTATTTT. Amino acids: CSVGIVGGFADTQYF.

V and J are TRBV18 and TRBJ2-1; 10 nucleotides agree with TRBD2. With V trimmed by 2 bases and J by 7 bases, 5 bases remained unmatched. This CDR3 has 15 residues. The germline V gene encodes CDR1 KGHSH and CDR2 LQKENI. CDR3 residues: CASSPSGRAGNEQFF. CDR3 in DNA: TGTGCCAGCTCACCAAGCGGGAGGGCCGGAAATGAGCAGTTCTTC.

The genes are TRBV9 and TRBJ2-2; D is unclear. The CDR3 has 12 amino acids. Germline loops: CDR1 SGDLS, CDR2 YYNGEE. The ends were cut back, 3 bases at V and 2 bases at J, with 2 bases in the middle. This CDR3 is CASSANTGELFF. As DNA, the CDR3 is TGTGCCAGCAGCGCTAACACCGGGGAGCTGTTTTTT.

The V call is TRBV5-4, the J call TRBJ2-2; 7 nucleotides align to TRBD2. Germline CDR1 is SGHNT and CDR2 is YYREEE (reference sequence). The CDR3 is 13 residues long. The trim removed 0 bases at V and 7 bases at J, leaving 0 bases unmatched. CDR3 bases: TGTGCCAGCAGCTTGGTAGCGGGCGGGGAGCTGTTTTTT. Translating it yields CASSLVAGGELFF.

This chain links TRBV28 with TRBJ2-1; D is uncertain. The CDR3 is made up of 12 amino acids. V lost 2 bases, J lost 9 bases, and 8 bases lay in between. Germline V gene data show CDR1 as MDHEN and CDR2 as SYDVKM. The CDR3 spells CASSLPGGEQFF. The CDR3 DNA reads TGTGCCAGCAGTTTACCCGGTGGTGAGCAGTTCTTC.

The chain has TRBV2 and TRBJ2-2; 8 positions agree with TRBD2. CDR1 is SNHLY and CDR2 is FYNNEI in the germline V gene. This CDR3 has 15 amino acids. V lost 6 bases, J lost 5 bases, and 8 bases stayed unmatched. The chain's CDR3 is CASRKAGVGTGELFF. In DNA form, the CDR3 reads TGTGCCAGCAGAAAAGCGGGAGTAGGGACCGGGGAGCTGTTTTTT.

The chain links TRBV5-1 to TRBJ2-7; TRBD2 aligns across 10 bases. Trimming cost V 0 bases and J 6 bases; bases outside gene matches: 6. CDR1 and CDR2 (germline): SGHRS, YFSETQ. This CDR3 has 15 amino acids. DNA of the CDR3: TGCGCCAGCAGCTTGGGATCTAGCGGGAGTTCCGAGCAGTACTTC. The encoded protein is CASSLGSSGSSEQYF. Full variable domain (missing parts from reference TRBV5-1 and TRBJ2-7): KAGVTQTPRYLIKTRGQQVTLSCSPISGHRSVSWYQQTPGQGLQFLFEYFSETQRNKGNFPGRFSGRQFSNSRSEMNVSTLELGDSALYLCASSLGSSGSSEQYFGPGTRLTVT.

The chain carries TRBV5-1 and TRBJ2-5, with D tentatively TRBD1 (5 bases). The CDR3 loop spans 14 amino acids. Germline CDR1 is SGHRS and CDR2 is YFSETQ. Trimming cost V 5 bases and J 3 bases, with 14 bases left between them. CDR3 region: CASRPSTVKETQYF. CDR3 coding DNA: TGCGCCAGCAGGCCATCGACAGTAAAAGAGACCCAGTACTTC.

This clone came up a few times. The V call is TRBV5-1, the J call TRBJ1-2; D is perhaps TRBD1 (5 bases). The CDR3 extends over 15 amino acids. Trimming took off 4 bases at V and 4 bases at J, with 17 bases between the two ends. Germline CDR1 and CDR2: SGHRS and YFSETQ. The CDR3 spells CASSRDIDSLYGYTF. Written as DNA, the CDR3 is TGCGCCAGCAGCCGAGATATCGACAGTCTCTATGGCTACACCTTC.

The genes are TRBV5-5 and TRBJ2-5; perhaps TRBD2 as D (5 bases). V was trimmed by 5 bases and J by 4 bases, leaving 12 bases between them. This CDR3 contains 13 residues. Germline V gives CDR1 SGHKS, CDR2 YYEKEE (reference sequence). The CDR3 here is CASSYEAVETQYF. The CDR3, as DNA: TGTGCCAGCAGTTACGAAGCGGTAGAGACCCAGTACTTC.

This chain uses TRBV9 with TRBJ1-1; 9 nucleotides align to TRBD1. This CDR3 is 14 amino acids long. After removal of 3 bases from V and 4 bases from J, the junction contained 4 bases not matched to a gene. Looked up from germline, CDR1 is SGDLS and CDR2 is YYNGEE. Here the CDR3 reads CASSGGTGSTEAFF. DNA of the CDR3: TGTGCCAGCAGCGGAGGGACAGGGAGCACTGAAGCTTTCTTT.

The rearrangement links TRBV15 to TRBJ2-7; D is undetermined. The ends were cut back, 0 bases at V and 2 bases at J, with 8 bases in the middle. In germline, CDR1 is LNHNV, CDR2 YYDKDF (reference sequence). The CDR3 covers 14 residues. CDR3 region: CATSRDRGPYEQYF. In nucleotides, the CDR3 is TGTGCCACCAGCAGAGATCGCGGTCCCTACGAGCAGTACTTC.

The chain links TRBV7-2 to TRBJ2-6; D not resolved. Trimming took 2 bases from V and 0 from J, leaving 14 bases between them. The CDR3 spans 18 residues. CDR1 and CDR2 (germline): SGHTA, FQGNSA. CDR3 sequence (DNA): TGTGCCAGCAGCTTATCGTCATCTCGCTACTCTGGGGCCAACGTCCTGACTTTC. Translating it yields CASSLSSSRYSGANVLTF.

The chain links TRBV27 to TRBJ2-7, with 8 bases identical to TRBD1. The CDR3 is 14 amino acids. V lost 6 bases to trimming and J lost 6 bases; unmatched junction nucleotides: 10. Per germline, CDR1 MNHEY and CDR2 SMNVEV (reference sequence). As DNA, the CDR3 is TGTGCCAGCAGCCCTGGGACAGGAGCTACCGAGCAGTACTTC. Translated: CASSPGTGATEQYF.